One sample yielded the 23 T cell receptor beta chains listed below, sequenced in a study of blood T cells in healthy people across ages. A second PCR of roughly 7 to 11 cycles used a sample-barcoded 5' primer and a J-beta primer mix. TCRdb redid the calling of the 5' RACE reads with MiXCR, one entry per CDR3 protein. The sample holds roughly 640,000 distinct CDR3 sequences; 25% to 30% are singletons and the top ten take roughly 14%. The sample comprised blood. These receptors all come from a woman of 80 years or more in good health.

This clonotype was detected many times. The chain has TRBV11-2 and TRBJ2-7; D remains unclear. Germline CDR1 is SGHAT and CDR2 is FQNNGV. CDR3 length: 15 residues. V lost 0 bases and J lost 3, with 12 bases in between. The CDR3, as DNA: TGTGCCAGCAGCTTAGATCAACAGATTTACTACGAGCAGTACTTC. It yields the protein CASSLDQQIYYEQYF.

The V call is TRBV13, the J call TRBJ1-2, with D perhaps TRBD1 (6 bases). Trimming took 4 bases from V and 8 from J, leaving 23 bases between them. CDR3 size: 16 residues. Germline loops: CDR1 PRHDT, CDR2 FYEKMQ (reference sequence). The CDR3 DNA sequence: TGTGCCAGCAGCTCCCCGGGACATCGGGGGTACGGGGGCTACACCTTC. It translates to CASSSPGHRGYGGYTF.

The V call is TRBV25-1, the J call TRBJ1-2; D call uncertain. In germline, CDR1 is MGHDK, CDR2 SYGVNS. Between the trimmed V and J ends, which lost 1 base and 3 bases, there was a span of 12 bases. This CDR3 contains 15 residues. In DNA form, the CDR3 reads TGTGCCAGCAGTGAATCCCCGGGATCTTACTATGGCTACACCTTC. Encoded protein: CASSESPGSYYGYTF.

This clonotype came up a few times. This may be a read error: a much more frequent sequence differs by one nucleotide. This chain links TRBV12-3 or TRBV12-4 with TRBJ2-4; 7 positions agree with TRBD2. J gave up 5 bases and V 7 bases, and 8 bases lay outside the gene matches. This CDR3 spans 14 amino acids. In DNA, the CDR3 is TGTGCCAGCACCCGCGCGGGAGAGGAAAACATTCAGTACTTC. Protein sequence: CASTRAGEENIQYF.

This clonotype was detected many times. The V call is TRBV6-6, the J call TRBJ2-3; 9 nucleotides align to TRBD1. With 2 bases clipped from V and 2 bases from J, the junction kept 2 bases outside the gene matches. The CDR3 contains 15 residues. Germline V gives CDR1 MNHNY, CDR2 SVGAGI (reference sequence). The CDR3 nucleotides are TGTGCCAGCAGTTACGGGACAGGGTACACAGATACGCAGTATTTT. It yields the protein CASSYGTGYTDTQYF.

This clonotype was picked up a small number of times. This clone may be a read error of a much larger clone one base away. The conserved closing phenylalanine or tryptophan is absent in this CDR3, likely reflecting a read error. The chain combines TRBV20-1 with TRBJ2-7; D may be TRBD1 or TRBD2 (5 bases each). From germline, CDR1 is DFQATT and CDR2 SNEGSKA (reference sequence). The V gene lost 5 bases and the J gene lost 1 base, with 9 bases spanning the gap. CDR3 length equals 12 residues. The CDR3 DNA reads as TGCAGTGCTGGGGACGGTTCCTACGAGCAGTACTGC. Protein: CSAGDGSYEQYC.

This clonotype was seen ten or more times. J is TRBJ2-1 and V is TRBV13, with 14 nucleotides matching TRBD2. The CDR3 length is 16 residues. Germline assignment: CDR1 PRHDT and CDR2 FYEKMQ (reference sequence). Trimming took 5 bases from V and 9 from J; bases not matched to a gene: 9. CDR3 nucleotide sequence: TGTGCCAGCAGCACTTATCCCGGGACTAGCGGGGGTGAGCAGTTCTTC. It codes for CASSTYPGTSGGEQFF.

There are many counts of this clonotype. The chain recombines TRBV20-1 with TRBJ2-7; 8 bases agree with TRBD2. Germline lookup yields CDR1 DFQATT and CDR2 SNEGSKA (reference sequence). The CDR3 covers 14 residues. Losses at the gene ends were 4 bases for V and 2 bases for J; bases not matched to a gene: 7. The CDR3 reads CSAMGLVNPYEQYF. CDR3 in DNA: TGCAGTGCTATGGGACTAGTTAACCCCTACGAGCAGTACTTC.

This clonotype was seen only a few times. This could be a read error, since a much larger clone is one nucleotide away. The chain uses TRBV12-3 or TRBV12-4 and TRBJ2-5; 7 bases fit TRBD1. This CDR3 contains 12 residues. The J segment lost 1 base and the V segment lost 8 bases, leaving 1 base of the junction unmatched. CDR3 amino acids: CASGTVQETQYF. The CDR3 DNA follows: TGTGCCAGCGGGACAGTCCAAGAGACCCAGTACTTC.

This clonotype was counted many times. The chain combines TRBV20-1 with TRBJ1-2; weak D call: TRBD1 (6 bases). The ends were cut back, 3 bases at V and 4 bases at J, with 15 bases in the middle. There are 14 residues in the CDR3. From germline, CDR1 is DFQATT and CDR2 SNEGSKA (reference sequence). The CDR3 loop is CSAREGGRGYGYTF. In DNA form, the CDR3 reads TGCAGTGCTAGGGAGGGGGGCCGCGGCTATGGCTACACCTTC.

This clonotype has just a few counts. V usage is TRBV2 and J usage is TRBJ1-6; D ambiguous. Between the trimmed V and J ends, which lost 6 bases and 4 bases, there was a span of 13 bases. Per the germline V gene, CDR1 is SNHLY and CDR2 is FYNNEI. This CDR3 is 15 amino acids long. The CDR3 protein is CASSPWQAYNSPLHF. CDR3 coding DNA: TGTGCCAGCAGCCCCTGGCAGGCGTATAATTCACCCCTCCACTTT.

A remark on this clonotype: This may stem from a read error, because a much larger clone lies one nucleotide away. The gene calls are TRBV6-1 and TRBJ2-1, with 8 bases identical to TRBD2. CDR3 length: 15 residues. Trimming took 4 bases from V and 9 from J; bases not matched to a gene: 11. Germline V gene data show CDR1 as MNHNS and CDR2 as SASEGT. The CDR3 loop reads CASSGAGGGISEQFF. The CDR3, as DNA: TGTGCCAGCAGTGGTGCTGGCGGGGGGATAAGTGAGCAGTTCTTC.

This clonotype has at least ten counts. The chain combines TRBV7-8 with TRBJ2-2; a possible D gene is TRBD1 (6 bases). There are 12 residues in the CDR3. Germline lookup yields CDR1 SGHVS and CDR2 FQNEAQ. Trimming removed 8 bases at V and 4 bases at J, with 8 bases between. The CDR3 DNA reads TGTGCCAGCGGACAGAGCACCGGGGAGCTGTTTTTT. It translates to CASGQSTGELFF.

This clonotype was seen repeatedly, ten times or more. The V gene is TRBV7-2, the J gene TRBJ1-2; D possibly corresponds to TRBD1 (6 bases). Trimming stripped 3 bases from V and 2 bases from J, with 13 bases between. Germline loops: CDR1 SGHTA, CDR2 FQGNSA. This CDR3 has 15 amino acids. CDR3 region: CASSFSWQGNYGYTF. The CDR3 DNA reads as TGTGCCAGCAGCTTCTCTTGGCAGGGGAACTATGGCTACACCTTC.

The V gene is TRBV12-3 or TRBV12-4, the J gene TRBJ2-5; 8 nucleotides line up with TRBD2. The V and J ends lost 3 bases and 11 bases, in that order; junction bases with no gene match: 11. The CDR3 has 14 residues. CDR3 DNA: TGTGCCAGCAGTTTCGGGGGGGCGCGAGGGGAGCAGTACTTC. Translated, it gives CASSFGGARGEQYF.

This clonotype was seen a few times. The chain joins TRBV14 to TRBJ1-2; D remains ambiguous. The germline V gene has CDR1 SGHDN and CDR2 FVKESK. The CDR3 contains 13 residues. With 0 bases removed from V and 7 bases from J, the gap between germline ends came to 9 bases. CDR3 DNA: TGTGCCAGCAGCCAAGATCCGGGGTCTGGCTACACCTTC. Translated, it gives CASSQDPGSGYTF.

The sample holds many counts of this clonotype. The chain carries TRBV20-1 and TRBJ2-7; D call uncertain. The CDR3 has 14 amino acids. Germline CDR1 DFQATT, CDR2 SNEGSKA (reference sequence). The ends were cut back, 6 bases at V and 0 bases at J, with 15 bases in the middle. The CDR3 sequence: CSARRATLSYEQYF. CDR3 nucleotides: TGCAGTGCCCGACGCGCGACTCTCTCCTACGAGCAGTACTTC.

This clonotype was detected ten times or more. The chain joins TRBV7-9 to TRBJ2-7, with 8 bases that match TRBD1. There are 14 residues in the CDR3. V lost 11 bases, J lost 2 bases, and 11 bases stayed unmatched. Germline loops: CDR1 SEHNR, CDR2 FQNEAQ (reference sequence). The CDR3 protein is CAVKEGQVPYEQYF. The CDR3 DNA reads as TGTGCCGTAAAGGAGGGACAGGTCCCCTACGAGCAGTACTTC.

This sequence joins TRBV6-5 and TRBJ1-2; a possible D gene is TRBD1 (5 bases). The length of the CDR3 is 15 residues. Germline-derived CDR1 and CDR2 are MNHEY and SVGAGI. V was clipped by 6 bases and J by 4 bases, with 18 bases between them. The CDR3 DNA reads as TGTGCCAGCAGACAGACTAGGGGTTCCAGCTATGGCTACACCTTC. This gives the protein CASRQTRGSSYGYTF.

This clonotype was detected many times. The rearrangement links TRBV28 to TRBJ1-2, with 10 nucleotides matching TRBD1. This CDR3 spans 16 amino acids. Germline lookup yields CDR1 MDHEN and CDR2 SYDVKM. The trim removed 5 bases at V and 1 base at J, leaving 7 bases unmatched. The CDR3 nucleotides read TGTGCCAGCAGTCCCGGGGGGGACAGGGGTAACTATGGCTACACCTTC. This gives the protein CASSPGGDRGNYGYTF.

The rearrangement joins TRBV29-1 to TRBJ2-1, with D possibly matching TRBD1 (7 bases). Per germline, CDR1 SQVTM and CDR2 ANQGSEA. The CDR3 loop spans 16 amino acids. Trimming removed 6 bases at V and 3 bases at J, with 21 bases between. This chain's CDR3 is CSVAGQEEGIYNEQFF. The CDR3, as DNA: TGCAGCGTGGCCGGACAGGAGGAGGGGATCTACAATGAGCAGTTCTTC.

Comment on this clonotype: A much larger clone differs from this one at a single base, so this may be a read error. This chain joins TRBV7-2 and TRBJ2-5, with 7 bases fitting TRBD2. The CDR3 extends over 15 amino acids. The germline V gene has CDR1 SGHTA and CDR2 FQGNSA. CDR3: CAGSLSGTKKETQYF. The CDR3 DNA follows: TGTGCCGGCAGCTTAAGTGGGACTAAGAAAGAGACCCAGTACTTC.

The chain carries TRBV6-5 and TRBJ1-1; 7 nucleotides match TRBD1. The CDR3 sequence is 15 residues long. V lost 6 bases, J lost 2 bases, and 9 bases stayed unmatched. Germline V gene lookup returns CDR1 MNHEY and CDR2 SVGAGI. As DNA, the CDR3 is TGTGCCAGCAGCAAATGGGGACAGCCAAACACTGAAGCTTTCTTT. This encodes CASSKWGQPNTEAFF.